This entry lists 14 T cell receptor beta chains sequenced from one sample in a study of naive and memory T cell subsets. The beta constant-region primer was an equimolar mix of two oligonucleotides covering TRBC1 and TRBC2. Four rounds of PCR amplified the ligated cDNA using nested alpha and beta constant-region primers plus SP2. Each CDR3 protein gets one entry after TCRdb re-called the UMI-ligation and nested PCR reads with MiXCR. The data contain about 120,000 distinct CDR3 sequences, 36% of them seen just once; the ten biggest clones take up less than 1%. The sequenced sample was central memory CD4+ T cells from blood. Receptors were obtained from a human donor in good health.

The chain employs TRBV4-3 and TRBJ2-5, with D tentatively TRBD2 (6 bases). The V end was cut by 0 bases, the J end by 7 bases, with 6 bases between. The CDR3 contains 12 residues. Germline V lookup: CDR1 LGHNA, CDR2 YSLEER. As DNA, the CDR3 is TGCGCCAGCAGCCAAGACGGGGGGACCCAGTACTTC. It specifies CASSQDGGTQYF.

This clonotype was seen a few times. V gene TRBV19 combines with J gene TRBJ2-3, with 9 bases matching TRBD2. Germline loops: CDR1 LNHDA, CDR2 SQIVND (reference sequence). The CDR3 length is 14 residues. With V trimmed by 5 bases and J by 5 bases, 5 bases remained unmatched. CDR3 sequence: CASSLGLARDTQYF. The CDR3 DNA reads TGTGCCAGTAGTTTAGGACTAGCGCGAGATACGCAGTATTTT.

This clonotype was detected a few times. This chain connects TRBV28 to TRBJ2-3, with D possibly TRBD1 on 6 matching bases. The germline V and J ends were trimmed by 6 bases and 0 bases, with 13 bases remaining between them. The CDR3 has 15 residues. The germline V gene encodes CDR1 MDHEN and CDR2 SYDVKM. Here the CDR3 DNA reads TGTGCCAGCAGCCGGGACAAGCTTAGCACAGATACGCAGTATTTT. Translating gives CASSRDKLSTDTQYF.

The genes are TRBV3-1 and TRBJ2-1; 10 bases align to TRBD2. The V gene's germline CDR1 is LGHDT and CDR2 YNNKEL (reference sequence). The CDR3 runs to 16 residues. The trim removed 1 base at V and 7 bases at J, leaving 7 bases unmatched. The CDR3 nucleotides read TGTGCCAGCAGCCAAGTAATCAGCGGGAGGGGGAATGAGCAGTTCTTC. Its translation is CASSQVISGRGNEQFF.

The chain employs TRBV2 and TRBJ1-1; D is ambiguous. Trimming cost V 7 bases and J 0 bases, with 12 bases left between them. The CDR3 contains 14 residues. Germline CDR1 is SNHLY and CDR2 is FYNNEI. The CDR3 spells CASITNSLNTEAFF. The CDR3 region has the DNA TGTGCCAGCATTACGAACAGCTTGAACACTGAAGCTTTCTTT.

The CDR3 protein is CASSVYSQTGTARGNTIYF. The CDR3 region has the DNA TGCGCCAGCAGCGTATATTCACAAACCGGGACGGCTCGTGGAAACACCATATATTTT. V and J are TRBV5-1 and TRBJ1-3; weak D call: TRBD1 (5 bases). The ends were cut back, 4 bases at V and 3 bases at J, with 26 bases in the middle. Per germline, CDR1 SGHRS and CDR2 YFSETQ. CDR3 length: 19 residues.

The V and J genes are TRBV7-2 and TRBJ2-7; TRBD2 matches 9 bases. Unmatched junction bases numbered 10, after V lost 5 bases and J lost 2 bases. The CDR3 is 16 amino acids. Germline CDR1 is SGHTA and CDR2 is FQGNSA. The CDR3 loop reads CASSPRLADPTYEQYF. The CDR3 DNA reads TGTGCCAGCAGCCCGCGACTAGCGGACCCCACCTACGAGCAGTACTTC.

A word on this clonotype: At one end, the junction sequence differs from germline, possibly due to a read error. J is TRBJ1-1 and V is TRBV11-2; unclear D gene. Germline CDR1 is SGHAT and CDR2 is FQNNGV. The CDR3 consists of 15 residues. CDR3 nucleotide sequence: TGTGCCAGCAGCCACCAGGCGGTTACGAACATTGAAGCTTTCTTT. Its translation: CASSHQAVTNIEAFF. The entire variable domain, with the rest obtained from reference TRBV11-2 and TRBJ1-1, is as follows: EAGVAQSPRYKIIEKRQSVAFWCNPISGHATLYWYQQILGQGPKLLIQFQNNGVVDDSQLPKDRFSAERLKGVDSTLKIQPAKLEDSAVYLCASSHQAVTNIEAFFGQGTRLTVV.

The CDR3 is CSARAIPIGTDTQYF. The CDR3 DNA reads as TGCAGTGCTAGAGCCATCCCCATCGGCACAGATACGCAGTATTTT. V gene TRBV20-1 combines with J gene TRBJ2-3; D unresolved. The CDR3 is 15 residues long. Deletions cut 1 base from V and 1 base from J, with 12 bases between. Germline V CDR1 and CDR2: DFQATT, SNEGSKA (reference sequence).

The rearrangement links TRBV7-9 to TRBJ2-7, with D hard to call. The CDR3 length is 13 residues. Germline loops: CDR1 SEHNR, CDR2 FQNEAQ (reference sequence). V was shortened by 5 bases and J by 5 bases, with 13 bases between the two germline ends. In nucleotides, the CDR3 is TGTGCCAGCAGCCAACCTCCATTGCACGAGCAGTACTTC. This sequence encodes CASSQPPLHEQYF.

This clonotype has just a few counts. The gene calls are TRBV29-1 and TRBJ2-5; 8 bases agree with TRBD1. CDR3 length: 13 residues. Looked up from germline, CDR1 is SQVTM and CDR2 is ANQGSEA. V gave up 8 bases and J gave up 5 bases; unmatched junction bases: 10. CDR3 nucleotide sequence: TGCAGCACCAACAGGGGGGCGGCGGAGACCCAGTACTTC. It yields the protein CSTNRGAAETQYF.

The chain's CDR3 is CASSQERTGQKLFF. In DNA form, the CDR3 reads TGCGCCAGCAGCCAAGAACGGACAGGGCAAAAACTGTTTTTT. The rearrangement joins TRBV4-1 to TRBJ1-4, with 8 bases identical to TRBD1. The trim removed 0 bases at V and 9 bases at J, leaving 3 bases unmatched. Germline lookup yields CDR1 MGHRA and CDR2 YSYEKL. CDR3 length: 14 amino acids.

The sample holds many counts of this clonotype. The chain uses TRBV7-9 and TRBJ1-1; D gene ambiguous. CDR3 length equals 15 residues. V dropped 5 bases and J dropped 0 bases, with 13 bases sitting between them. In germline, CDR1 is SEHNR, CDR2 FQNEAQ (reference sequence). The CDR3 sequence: CASSLWTGMNTEAFF. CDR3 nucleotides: TGTGCCAGCAGCCTTTGGACGGGCATGAACACTGAAGCTTTCTTT.

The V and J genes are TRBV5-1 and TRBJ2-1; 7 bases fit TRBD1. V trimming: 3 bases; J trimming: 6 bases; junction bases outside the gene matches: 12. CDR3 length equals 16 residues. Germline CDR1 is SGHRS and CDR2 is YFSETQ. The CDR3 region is CASSYPSGGLGNEQFF. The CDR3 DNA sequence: TGCGCCAGCAGCTACCCTTCAGGGGGTTTGGGCAATGAGCAGTTCTTC.